This paragraph reports one T cell receptor (beta chain). Its antigen is currently unknown. Data came from immunoSEQ multiplex PCR; TCRdb stores just in-frame clones and leaves some out. Among over 850,000 clones listed, approximately 78% were seen once. The healthy adult donors were HIV-negative and reported no recent acute infections or vaccinations. The sample is drawn from a study of shared clonotypes between healthy human individuals. Study findings and constraints: Sorted-subset sequencing was shown by rarefaction to be incomplete despite large depth. When compared with the clonotypes that were shared by all four sorted-subset donors, the non-shared clonotypes turned out to have lower generation probabilities. The study found 4.5% to 5% of naive CD4 clonotypes shared across several donors.

This CDR3 spans 14 amino acids. Trimming cost V 6 bases and J 1 base, with 9 bases left between them. Germline lookup yields CDR1 SNHLY and CDR2 FYNNEI. This clonotype was sampled from a young man in good health. Some clones in this sample may be carry-over from other donors' samples. The V and J genes are TRBV2 and TRBJ2-2, with D possibly being TRBD1 (5 bases). The material sequenced was memory CD4+ T cells from PBMCs. Noted subset: CD45RA-negative fraction. CDR3 protein: CASRARGNTGELFF. In DNA form, the CDR3 reads TGTGCCAGCAGAGCAAGGGGGAACACCGGGGAGCTGTTTTTT.